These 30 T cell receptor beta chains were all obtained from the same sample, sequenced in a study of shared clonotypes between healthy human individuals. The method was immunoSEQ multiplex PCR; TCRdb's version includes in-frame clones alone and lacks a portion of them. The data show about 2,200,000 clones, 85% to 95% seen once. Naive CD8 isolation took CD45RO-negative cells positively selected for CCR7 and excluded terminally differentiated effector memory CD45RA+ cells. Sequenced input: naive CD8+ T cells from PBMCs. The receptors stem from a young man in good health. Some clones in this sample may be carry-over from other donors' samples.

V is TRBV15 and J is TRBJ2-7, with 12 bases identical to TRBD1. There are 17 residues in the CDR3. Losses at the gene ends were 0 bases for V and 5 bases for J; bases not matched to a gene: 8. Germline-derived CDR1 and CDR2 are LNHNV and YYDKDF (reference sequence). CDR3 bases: TGTGCCACCAGCAGAGAGAGGGCCGGGACAGGGGGCAACGAGCAGTACTTC. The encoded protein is CATSRERAGTGGNEQYF.

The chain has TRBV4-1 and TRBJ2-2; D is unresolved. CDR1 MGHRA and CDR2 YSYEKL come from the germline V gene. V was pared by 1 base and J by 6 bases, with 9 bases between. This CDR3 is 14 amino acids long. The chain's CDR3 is CASSQGSKSGELFF. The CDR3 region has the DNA TGCGCCAGCAGCCAAGGAAGTAAGTCCGGGGAGCTGTTTTTT.

The CDR3, as DNA: TGCGCCAGCAGACAGACCCCGCGGCAGGGGACGAACGAGCAGTACTTC. Translating it yields CASRQTPRQGTNEQYF. The chain links TRBV5-1 to TRBJ2-7, with D possibly TRBD1 on 6 matching bases. This CDR3 spans 16 amino acids. V lost 5 bases, J lost 5 bases, and 23 bases lay in between. Germline V gene sequence: CDR1 SGHRS, CDR2 YFSETQ.

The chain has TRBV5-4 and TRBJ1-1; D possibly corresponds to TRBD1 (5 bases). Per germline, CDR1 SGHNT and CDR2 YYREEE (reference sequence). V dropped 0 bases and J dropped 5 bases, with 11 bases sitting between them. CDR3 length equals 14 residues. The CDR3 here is CASSLGDSRTEAFF. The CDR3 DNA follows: TGTGCCAGCAGCTTGGGGGACTCCAGGACTGAAGCTTTCTTT. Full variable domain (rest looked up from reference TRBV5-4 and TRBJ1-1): ETGVTQSPTHLIKTRGQQVTLRCSSQSGHNTVSWYQQALGQGPQFIFQYYREEENGRGNFPPRFSGLQFPNYSSELNVNALELDDSALYLCASSLGDSRTEAFFGQGTRLTVV.

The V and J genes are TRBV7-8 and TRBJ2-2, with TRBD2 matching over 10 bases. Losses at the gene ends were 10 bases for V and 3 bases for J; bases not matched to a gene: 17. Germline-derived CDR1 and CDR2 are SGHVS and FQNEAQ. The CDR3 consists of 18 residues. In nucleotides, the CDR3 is TGTGCCACCCGATGGTCGGCTAGCGGGAGCCGAGACACCGGGGAGCTGTTTTTT. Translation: CATRWSASGSRDTGELFF.

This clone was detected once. CDR3 region: CASSGRRDRSSYNEQFF. As DNA, the CDR3 is TGTGCCAGCAGTGGTCGGAGAGACAGGAGCTCCTACAATGAGCAGTTCTTC. The V gene is TRBV28, the J gene TRBJ2-1, with D tentatively TRBD1 (6 bases). V was pared by 5 bases and J by 0 bases, with 17 bases between. This CDR3 has 17 amino acids. CDR1 and CDR2 from the germline V gene are MDHEN and SYDVKM.

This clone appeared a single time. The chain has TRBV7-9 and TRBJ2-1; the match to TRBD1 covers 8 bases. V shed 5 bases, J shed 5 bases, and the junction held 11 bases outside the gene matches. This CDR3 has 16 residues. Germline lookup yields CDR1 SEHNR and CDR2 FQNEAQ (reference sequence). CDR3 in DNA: TGTGCCAGCAGCGCGCCAGGGGGCCGGATGAACAATGAGCAGTTCTTC. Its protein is CASSAPGGRMNNEQFF.

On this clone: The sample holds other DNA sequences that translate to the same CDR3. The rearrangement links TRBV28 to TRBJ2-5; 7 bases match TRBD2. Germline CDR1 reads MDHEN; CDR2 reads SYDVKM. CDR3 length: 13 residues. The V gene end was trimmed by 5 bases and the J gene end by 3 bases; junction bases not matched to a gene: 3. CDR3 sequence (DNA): TGTGCCAGCAGTCTAGCGGCGGAAGAGACCCAGTACTTC. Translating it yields CASSLAAEETQYF.

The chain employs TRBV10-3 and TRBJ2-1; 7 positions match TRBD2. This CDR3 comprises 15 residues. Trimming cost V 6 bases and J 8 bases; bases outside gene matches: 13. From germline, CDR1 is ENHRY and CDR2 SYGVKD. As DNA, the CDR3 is TGTGCCATCAGCGAGGGAGGGACCATAATCGATGAGCAGTTCTTC. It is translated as CAISEGGTIIDEQFF.

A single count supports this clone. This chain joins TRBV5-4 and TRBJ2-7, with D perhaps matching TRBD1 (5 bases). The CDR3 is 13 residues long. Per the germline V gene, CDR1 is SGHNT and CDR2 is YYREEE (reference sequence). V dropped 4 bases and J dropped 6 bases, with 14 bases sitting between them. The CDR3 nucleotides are TGTGCCAGCAGCGCTTCTGGGGCGGCCGAGCAGTACTTC. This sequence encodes CASSASGAAEQYF.

CDR3 DNA sequence: TGTGCCAGCAGCTCAAGGACAGGGAGAGTCGGCTACACCTTC. Protein sequence: CASSSRTGRVGYTF. The genes are TRBV7-9 and TRBJ1-2; 8 nucleotides agree with TRBD1. The V gene's germline CDR1 is SEHNR and CDR2 FQNEAQ (reference sequence). The CDR3 has 14 amino acids. Trimming at V came to 4 bases and at J to 8 bases, leaving 9 bases not matched to a gene.

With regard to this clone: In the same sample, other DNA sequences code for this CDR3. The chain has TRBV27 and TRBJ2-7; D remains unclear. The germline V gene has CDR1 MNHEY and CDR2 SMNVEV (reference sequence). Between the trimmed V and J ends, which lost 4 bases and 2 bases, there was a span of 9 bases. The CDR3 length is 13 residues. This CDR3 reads CASSSGRTYEQYF. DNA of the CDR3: TGTGCCAGCAGTTCAGGACGGACCTACGAGCAGTACTTC.

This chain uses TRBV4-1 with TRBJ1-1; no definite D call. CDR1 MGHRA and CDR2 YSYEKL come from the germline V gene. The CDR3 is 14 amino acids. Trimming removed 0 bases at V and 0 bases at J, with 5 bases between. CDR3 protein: CASSQEVMNTEAFF. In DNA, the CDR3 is TGCGCCAGCAGCCAAGAAGTGATGAACACTGAAGCTTTCTTT.

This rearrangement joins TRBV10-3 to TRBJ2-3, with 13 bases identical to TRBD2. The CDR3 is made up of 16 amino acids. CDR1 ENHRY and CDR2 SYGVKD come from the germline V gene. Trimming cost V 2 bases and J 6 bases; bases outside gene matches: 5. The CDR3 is CAISEAGLAGSDTQYF. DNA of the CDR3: TGTGCCATCAGTGAGGCGGGACTAGCGGGATCGGATACGCAGTATTTT.

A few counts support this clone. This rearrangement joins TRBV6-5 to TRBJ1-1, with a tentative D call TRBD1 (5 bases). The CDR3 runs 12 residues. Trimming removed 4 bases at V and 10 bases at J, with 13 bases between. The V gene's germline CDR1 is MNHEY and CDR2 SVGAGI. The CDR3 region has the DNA TGTGCCAGCAGTTCAAATCCCAGGGTAGCTTTCTTT. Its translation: CASSSNPRVAFF.

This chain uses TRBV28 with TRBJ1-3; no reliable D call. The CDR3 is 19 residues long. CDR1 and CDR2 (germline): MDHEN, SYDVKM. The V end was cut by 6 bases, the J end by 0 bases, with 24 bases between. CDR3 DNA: TGTGCCAGCAGGACCCGGGAGTCCGATTTACCTCTCTCTGGAAACACCATATATTTT. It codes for CASRTRESDLPLSGNTIYF.

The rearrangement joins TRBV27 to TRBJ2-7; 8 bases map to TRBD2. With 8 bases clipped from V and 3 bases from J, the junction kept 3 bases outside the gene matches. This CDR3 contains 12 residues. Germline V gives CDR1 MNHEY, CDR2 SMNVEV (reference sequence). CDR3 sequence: CASGLANYEQYF. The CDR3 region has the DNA TGTGCCAGCGGACTAGCAAACTACGAGCAGTACTTC.

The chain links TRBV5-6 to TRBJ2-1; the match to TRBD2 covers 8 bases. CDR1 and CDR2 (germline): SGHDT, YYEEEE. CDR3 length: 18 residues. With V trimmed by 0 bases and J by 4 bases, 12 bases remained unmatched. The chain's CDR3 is CASSLGTGSGRVYNEQFF. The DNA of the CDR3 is TGTGCCAGCAGCTTGGGCACGGGGAGCGGGAGAGTATACAATGAGCAGTTCTTC. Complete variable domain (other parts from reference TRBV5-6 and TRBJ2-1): DAGVTQSPTHLIKTRGQQVTLRCSPKSGHDTVSWYQQALGQGPQFIFQYYEEEERQRGNFPDRFSGHQFPNYSSELNVNALLLGDSALYLCASSLGTGSGRVYNEQFFGPGTRLTVL.

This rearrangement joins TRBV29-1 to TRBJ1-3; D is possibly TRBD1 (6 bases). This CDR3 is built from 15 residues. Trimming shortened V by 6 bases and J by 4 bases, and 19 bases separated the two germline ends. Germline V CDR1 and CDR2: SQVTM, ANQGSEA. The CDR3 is CSVLTSGTWGNTIYF. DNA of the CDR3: TGCAGCGTACTCACTTCCGGGACATGGGGAAACACCATATATTTT. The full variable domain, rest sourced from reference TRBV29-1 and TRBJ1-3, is SAVISQKPSRDICQRGTSLTIQCQVDSQVTMMFWYRQQPGQSLTLIATANQGSEATYESGFVIDKFPISRPNLTFSTLTVSNMSPEDSSIYLCSVLTSGTWGNTIYFGEGSWLTVV.

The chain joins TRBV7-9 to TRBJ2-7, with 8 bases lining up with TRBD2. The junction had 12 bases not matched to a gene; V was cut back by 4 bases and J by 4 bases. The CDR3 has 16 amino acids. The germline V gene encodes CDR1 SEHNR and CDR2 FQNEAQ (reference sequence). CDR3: CASSSPPGLGTYEQYF. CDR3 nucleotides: TGTGCCAGCAGCTCGCCTCCGGGACTAGGGACTTACGAGCAGTACTTC. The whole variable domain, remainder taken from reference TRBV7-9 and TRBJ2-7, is DTGVSQNPRHKITKRGQNVTFRCDPISEHNRLYWYRQTLGQGPEFLTYFQNEAQLEKSRLLSDRFSAERPKGSFSTLEIQRTEQGDSAMYLCASSSPPGLGTYEQYFGPGTRLTVT.

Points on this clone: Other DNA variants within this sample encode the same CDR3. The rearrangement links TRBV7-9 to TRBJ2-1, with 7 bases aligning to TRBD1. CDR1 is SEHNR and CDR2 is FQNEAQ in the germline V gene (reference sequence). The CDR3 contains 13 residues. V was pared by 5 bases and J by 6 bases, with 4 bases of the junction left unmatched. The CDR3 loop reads CASSLAGGNEQFF. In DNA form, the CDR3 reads TGTGCCAGCAGCCTGGCAGGGGGCAATGAGCAGTTCTTC. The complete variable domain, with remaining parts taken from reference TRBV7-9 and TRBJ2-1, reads DTGVSQNPRHKITKRGQNVTFRCDPISEHNRLYWYRQTLGQGPEFLTYFQNEAQLEKSRLLSDRFSAERPKGSFSTLEIQRTEQGDSAMYLCASSLAGGNEQFFGPGTRLTVL.

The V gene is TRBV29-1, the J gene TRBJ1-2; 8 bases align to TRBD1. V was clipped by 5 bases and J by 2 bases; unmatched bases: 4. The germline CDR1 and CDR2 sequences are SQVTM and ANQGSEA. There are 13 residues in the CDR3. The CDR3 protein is CSVQQGGNYGYTF. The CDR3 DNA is TGCAGCGTTCAACAGGGGGGAAACTATGGCTACACCTTC.

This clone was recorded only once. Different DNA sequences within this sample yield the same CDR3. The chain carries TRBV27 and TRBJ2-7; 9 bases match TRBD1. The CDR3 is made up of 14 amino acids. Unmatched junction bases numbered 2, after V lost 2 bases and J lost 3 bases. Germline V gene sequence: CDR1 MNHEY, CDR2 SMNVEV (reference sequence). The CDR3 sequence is CASSLGTGNYEQYF. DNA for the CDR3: TGTGCCAGCAGTTTAGGGACAGGGAACTACGAGCAGTACTTC.

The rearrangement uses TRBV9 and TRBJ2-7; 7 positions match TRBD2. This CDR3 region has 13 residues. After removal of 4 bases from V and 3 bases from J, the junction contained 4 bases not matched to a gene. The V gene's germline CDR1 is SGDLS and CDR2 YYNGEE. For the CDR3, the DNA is TGTGCCAGCAGCTCCTGGGGGGGCTACGAGCAGTACTTC. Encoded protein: CASSSWGGYEQYF.

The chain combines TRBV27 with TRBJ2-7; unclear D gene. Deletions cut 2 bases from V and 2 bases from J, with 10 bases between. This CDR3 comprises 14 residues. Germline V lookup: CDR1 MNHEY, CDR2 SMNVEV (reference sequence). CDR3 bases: TGTGCCAGCAGTTTAACTTACGGCACCTACGAGCAGTACTTC. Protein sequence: CASSLTYGTYEQYF.

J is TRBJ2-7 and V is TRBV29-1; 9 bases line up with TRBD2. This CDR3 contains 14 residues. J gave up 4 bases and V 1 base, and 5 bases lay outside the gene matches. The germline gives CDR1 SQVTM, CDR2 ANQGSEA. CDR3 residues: CSVEVGAGGYEQYF. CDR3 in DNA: TGCAGCGTTGAAGTCGGGGCGGGAGGGTACGAGCAGTACTTC.

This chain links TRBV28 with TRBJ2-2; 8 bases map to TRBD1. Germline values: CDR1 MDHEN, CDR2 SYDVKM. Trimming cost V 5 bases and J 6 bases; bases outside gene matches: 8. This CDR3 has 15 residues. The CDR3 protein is CASSTLTGDAGELFF. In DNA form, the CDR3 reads TGTGCCAGCAGTACCTTGACAGGGGACGCCGGGGAGCTGTTTTTT. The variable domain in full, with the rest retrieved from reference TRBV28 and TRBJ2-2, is DVKVTQSSRYLVKRTGEKVFLECVQDMDHENMFWYRQDPGLGLRLIYFSYDVKMKEKGDIPEGYSVSREKKERFSLILESASTNQTSMYLCASSTLTGDAGELFFGEGSRLTVL.

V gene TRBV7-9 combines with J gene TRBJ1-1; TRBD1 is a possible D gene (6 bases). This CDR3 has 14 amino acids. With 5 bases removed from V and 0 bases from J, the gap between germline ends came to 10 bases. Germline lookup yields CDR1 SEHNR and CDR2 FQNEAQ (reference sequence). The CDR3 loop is CASSPTGMNTEAFF. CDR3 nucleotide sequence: TGTGCCAGCAGCCCAACAGGGATGAACACTGAAGCTTTCTTT.

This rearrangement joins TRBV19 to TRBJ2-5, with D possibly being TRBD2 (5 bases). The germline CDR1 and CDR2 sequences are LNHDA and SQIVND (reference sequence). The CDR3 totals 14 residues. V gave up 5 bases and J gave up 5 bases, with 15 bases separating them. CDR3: CASSVLAGVETQYF. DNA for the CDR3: TGTGCCAGTAGTGTTCTAGCTGGGGTGGAGACCCAGTACTTC. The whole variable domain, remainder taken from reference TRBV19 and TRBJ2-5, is DGGITQSPKYLFRKEGQNVTLSCEQNLNHDAMYWYRQDPGQGLRLIYYSQIVNDFQKGDIAEGYSVSREKKESFPLTVTSAQKNPTAFYLCASSVLAGVETQYFGPGTRLLVL.

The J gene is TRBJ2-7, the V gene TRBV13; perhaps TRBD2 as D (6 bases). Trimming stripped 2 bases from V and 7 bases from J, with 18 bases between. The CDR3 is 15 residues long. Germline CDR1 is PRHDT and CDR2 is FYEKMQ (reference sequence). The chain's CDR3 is CASSLFFGGVWEQYF. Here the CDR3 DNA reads TGTGCCAGCAGCTTATTCTTCGGAGGGGTTTGGGAGCAGTACTTC.